The TCR beta chain under discussion was sequenced for a study of blood T cell repertoires in COVID-19. At the level of the study: Material from acute and convalescent COVID-19 was sourced from the United States, Italy and Spain. The cDNA or gDNA used as material had been derived from T cells, B-cell-depleted T cells, or PBMCs.

Original analysis: Using reference gene primer amplification, nucleated cell counts were estimated. Only in-frame clones appear in the TCRdb table, and some are missing; sequencing was by immunoSEQ multiplex PCR. V, J and clone size derive from that table, while D and trimming were established from the DNA sequence. Altogether 200,000 to 250,000 clones are present, roughly 85% being singletons, with the ten largest covering around 3.3%. This receptor was identified in a woman aged 18-29 years with acute or convalescent COVID-19. Sequenced: peripheral blood.

The CDR3 is CASIRTSGLGEQYF. CDR3 in DNA: TGTGCCAGCATCCGGACTAGCGGGCTAGGGGAGCAGTACTTC. The V gene is TRBV6-5, the J gene TRBJ2-7; 11 nucleotides align to TRBD2. V was pared by 7 bases and J by 7 bases, with 9 bases of the junction left unmatched. The CDR3 consists of 14 residues. The germline V gene encodes CDR1 MNHEY and CDR2 SVGAGI.